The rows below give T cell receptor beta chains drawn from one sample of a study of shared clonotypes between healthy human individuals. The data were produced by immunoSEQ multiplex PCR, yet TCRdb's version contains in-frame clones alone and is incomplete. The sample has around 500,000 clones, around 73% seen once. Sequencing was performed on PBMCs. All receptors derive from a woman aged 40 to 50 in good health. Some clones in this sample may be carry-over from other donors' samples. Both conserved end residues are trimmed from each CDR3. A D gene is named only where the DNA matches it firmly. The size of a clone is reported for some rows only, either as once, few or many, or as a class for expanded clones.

CDR3 protein: ASSAGNSYNEQF
V gene: TRBV18
J gene: TRBJ2-1
D gene: .
clone size: .

CDR3 protein: ASSLSLGANVLT
V gene: TRBV7-9
J gene: TRBJ2-6
D gene: .
clone size: .

CDR3 protein: ASSLRAGIQETQY
V gene: TRBV7-9
J gene: TRBJ2-5
D gene: .
clone size: .

CDR3 protein: ASSVLTTQETQY
V gene: TRBV2
J gene: TRBJ2-5
D gene: .
clone size: .

CDR3 protein: ASSYSTDREQETQY
V gene: TRBV6-5
J gene: TRBJ2-5
D gene: TRBD1
clone size: .

CDR3 protein: ASSGRLPNEQF
V gene: TRBV6-1
J gene: TRBJ2-1
D gene: .
clone size: .

CDR3 protein: ASSFGYILATRREQY
V gene: TRBV5-1
J gene: TRBJ2-7
D gene: .
clone size: .

CDR3 protein: ASNQPSSYNEQF
V gene: TRBV19
J gene: TRBJ2-1
D gene: .
clone size: .

CDR3 protein: SVEFTGWFSGANVLT
V gene: TRBV29-1
J gene: TRBJ2-6
D gene: .
clone size: .

CDR3 protein: ASSLFGGRAYEQY
V gene: TRBV11-2
J gene: TRBJ2-7
D gene: .
clone size: .

CDR3 protein: ASSSRDPPSEFEQY
V gene: TRBV28
J gene: TRBJ2-7
D gene: .
clone size: medium-sized

CDR3 protein: SASLGHTQY
V gene: TRBV20-1
J gene: TRBJ2-3
D gene: .
clone size: .

CDR3 protein: ASSIGEFTRTTDTQY
V gene: TRBV19
J gene: TRBJ2-3
D gene: .
clone size: .

CDR3 protein: ASRQDPSGGYEQY
V gene: TRBV6-5
J gene: TRBJ2-7
D gene: TRBD2
clone size: .

CDR3 protein: ASSLAVTSGSGGHTDTQY
V gene: TRBV5-1
J gene: TRBJ2-3
D gene: TRBD2
clone size: .

CDR3 protein: ASSFDRGRRVDTQY
V gene: TRBV13
J gene: TRBJ2-3
D gene: TRBD1
clone size: .

CDR3 protein: AWSVRAGGTDTQY
V gene: TRBV30
J gene: TRBJ2-3
D gene: .
clone size: .

CDR3 protein: ASSPLPEGAYEQY
V gene: TRBV27
J gene: TRBJ2-7
D gene: .
clone size: .

CDR3 protein: SVDSTGQETQY
V gene: TRBV29-1
J gene: TRBJ2-5
D gene: .
clone size: .

CDR3 protein: ASSLDGDRDTQY
V gene: TRBV11-3
J gene: TRBJ2-3
D gene: TRBD1
clone size: .

CDR3 protein: ASSLEGPGNTIY
V gene: TRBV5-7
J gene: TRBJ1-3
D gene: .
clone size: few

CDR3 protein: ASSAVRQGAAGNTIY
V gene: TRBV5-4
J gene: TRBJ1-3
D gene: .
clone size: .

CDR3 protein: ASSLWSGAAYGYT
V gene: TRBV5-6
J gene: TRBJ1-2
D gene: .
clone size: .

CDR3 protein: ASSASPSAETSYEQY
V gene: TRBV9
J gene: TRBJ2-7
D gene: .
clone size: .

CDR3 protein: ASSLRGQGTSPLH
V gene: TRBV11-2
J gene: TRBJ1-6
D gene: TRBD1
clone size: .

CDR3 protein: ASSQRWDSRSQETQY
V gene: TRBV4-1
J gene: TRBJ2-5
D gene: .
clone size: .

CDR3 protein: ATSEGGSSYNEQF
V gene: TRBV15
J gene: TRBJ2-1
D gene: TRBD2
clone size: .

CDR3 protein: SVDANTEAF
V gene: TRBV29-1
J gene: TRBJ1-1
D gene: .
clone size: .

CDR3 protein: ASSEAAGGSLPSTDTQY
V gene: TRBV6-1
J gene: TRBJ2-3
D gene: TRBD2
clone size: .

CDR3 protein: ASSPRAQNTEAF
V gene: TRBV18
J gene: TRBJ1-1
D gene: .
clone size: .

CDR3 protein: ASSLGGEKLF
V gene: TRBV7-9
J gene: TRBJ1-4
D gene: .
clone size: .

CDR3 protein: ASTPSWGSGANVLT
V gene: TRBV10-2
J gene: TRBJ2-6
D gene: .
clone size: .

CDR3 protein: ASRPGLSGELF
V gene: TRBV10-2
J gene: TRBJ2-2
D gene: .
clone size: .

CDR3 protein: ASSSPGEQF
V gene: TRBV5-1
J gene: TRBJ2-1
D gene: .
clone size: few

CDR3 protein: ASSSSPGSGYEQY
V gene: TRBV7-7
J gene: TRBJ2-7
D gene: .
clone size: .

CDR3 protein: SGYQSTKQF
V gene: TRBV20-1
J gene: TRBJ2-1
D gene: .
clone size: .

CDR3 protein: ASSAEPQGEKLF
V gene: TRBV25-1
J gene: TRBJ1-4
D gene: .
clone size: .

CDR3 protein: AISESWGRGQETQY
V gene: TRBV10-3
J gene: TRBJ2-5
D gene: .
clone size: .

CDR3 protein: ASSVVAGRTDTQY
V gene: TRBV9
J gene: TRBJ2-3
D gene: .
clone size: .

CDR3 protein: AISDKGANTEAF
V gene: TRBV10-3
J gene: TRBJ1-1
D gene: TRBD1
clone size: .

CDR3 protein: ASSPRGQYGYT
V gene: TRBV5-1
J gene: TRBJ1-2
D gene: TRBD1
clone size: many

CDR3 protein: ASSLIQGAGELF
V gene: TRBV5-1
J gene: TRBJ2-2
D gene: .
clone size: once

CDR3 protein: ASSSVRLNTEAF
V gene: TRBV5-1
J gene: TRBJ1-1
D gene: .
clone size: .

CDR3 protein: ASSKAGGKNTEAF
V gene: TRBV21-1
J gene: TRBJ1-1
D gene: .
clone size: .

CDR3 protein: ASSAQLGSYNEQF
V gene: TRBV27
J gene: TRBJ2-1
D gene: .
clone size: .

CDR3 protein: ASSANPSGSTDTQY
V gene: TRBV7-3
J gene: TRBJ2-3
D gene: TRBD2
clone size: .

CDR3 protein: ASSFPGGVYEQF
V gene: TRBV28
J gene: TRBJ2-1
D gene: TRBD2
clone size: .

CDR3 protein: ASSQARGRLDEQF
V gene: TRBV4-3
J gene: TRBJ2-1
D gene: TRBD2
clone size: .

CDR3 protein: ASSVTGVAKNIQY
V gene: TRBV25-1
J gene: TRBJ2-4
D gene: TRBD1
clone size: .

CDR3 protein: ASSDGQGSFDQPQH
V gene: TRBV25-1
J gene: TRBJ1-5
D gene: TRBD1
clone size: .

CDR3 protein: ASSPLRDRGETQY
V gene: TRBV14
J gene: TRBJ2-5
D gene: TRBD1
clone size: .

CDR3 protein: ASSRGQLESEQY
V gene: TRBV5-1
J gene: TRBJ2-7
D gene: .
clone size: .

CDR3 protein: SGARGANEAF
V gene: TRBV29-1
J gene: TRBJ1-1
D gene: .
clone size: many